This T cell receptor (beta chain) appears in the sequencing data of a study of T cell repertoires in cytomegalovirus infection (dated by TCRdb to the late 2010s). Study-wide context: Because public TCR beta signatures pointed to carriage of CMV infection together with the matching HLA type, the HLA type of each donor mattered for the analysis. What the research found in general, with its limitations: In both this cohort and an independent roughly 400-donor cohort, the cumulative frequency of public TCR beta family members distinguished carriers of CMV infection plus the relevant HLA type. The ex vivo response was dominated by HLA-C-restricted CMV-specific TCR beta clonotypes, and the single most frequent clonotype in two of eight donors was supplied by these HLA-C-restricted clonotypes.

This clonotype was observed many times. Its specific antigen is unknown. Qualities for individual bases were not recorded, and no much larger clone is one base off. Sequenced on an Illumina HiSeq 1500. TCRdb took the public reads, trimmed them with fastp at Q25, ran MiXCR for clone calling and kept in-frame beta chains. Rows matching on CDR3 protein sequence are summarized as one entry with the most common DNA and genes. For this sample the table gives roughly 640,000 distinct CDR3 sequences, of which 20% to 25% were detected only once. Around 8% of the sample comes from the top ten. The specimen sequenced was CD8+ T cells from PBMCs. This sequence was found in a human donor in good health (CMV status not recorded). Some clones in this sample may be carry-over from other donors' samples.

The DNA sequence reads TGTGCCAGCAGCTCATACATGGAAGAGACCCAGTACTTC. Translated, this gives CASSSYMEETQYF. Rearrangement joined TRBV11-2 to TRBJ2-5; no D gene call is confident. At the junction V is shortened by 4 bases and J by 3 bases, with 9 bases in between. Counted from cysteine to phenylalanine, this CDR3 has 13 amino acids. Only the CDR3 DNA stays, 39 bases, in frame from base 1. CDR1 and CDR2, looked up from the germline V gene, are SGHAT and FQNNGV.